The source of this TCR beta chain is a study of chemoradiotherapy in HPV16-positive cancers. Regarding the study as a whole: Only a couple of HPV16-positive patients supplied the functional HPV-specificity definition. HPV-responsive T-cell expansion during chemoradiotherapy was linked to improved recurrence-free survival in HPV16-positive patients. Candidate HPV-specific clones and E7-related TCR motifs grew in tumor during treatment.

Only in-frame clones appear in the TCRdb table, and some are missing; sequencing was by immunoSEQ multiplex PCR. In the table there are under 85,000 clones, roughly 90% of which are singletons. Turning to this clone: The antigen is not known.

Germline CDR1 MNHEY, CDR2 SMNVEV (reference sequence). J lost 1 base, V lost 0 bases, and 5 bases had no gene match. The CDR3 has 18 amino acids. Samples were taken several times over chemoradiotherapy. This material consisted of blood, taken from a patient who underwent chemoradiotherapy. The sequence was collected from a human donor with HPV-associated anogenital cancer. The chain couples TRBV27 to TRBJ2-1; 11 bases are shared with TRBD2. CDR3 region: CASSLSSTSGGSYNEQFF. The CDR3 DNA follows: TGTGCCAGCAGTTTATCGTCTACTAGCGGGGGTTCCTACAATGAGCAGTTCTTC.